The subject of this entry is one TCR beta chain. The CDR3 has 14 amino acids. The V and J ends lost 5 bases and 2 bases respectively, with 9 bases between them. CDR1 and CDR2 (germline): SGHTA, FQGNSA. The data stem from a study of T cell responses to AZD1222 COVID-19 vaccine. The assay was immunoSEQ multiplex PCR, and TCRdb's table has in-frame clones only and misses some. The table has under 60,000 clones, about 91% seen once. The rearrangement uses TRBV7-2 and TRBJ1-4, with D unclear. The sequenced sample was peripheral blood, obtained 28 days after the second AZD1222 dose. This receptor was taken from an adult who received the AZD1222 COVID-19 vaccine. The CDR3: CASSPGETNEKLFF. In DNA, the CDR3 is TGTGCCAGCAGCCCCGGGGAGACTAATGAAAAACTGTTTTTT.